Presented here are 12 T cell receptor beta chains from one specimen sequenced in a study of cytomegalovirus exposure and HLA in healthy donors. This PCR relied on a set of 60 Vbeta primers and 13 Jbeta primers. The table came from immunoSEQ multiplex PCR; TCRdb's copy has only in-frame clones and leaves some out. The table lists over 150,000 clones, just under 85% of them singletons. The sequencing sample was made of PBMCs. These receptors all come from a girl aged 10 to 17 in good health and CMV-seropositive.

This chain uses TRBV2 with TRBJ2-1; 15 bases match TRBD2. Germline CDR1 is SNHLY and CDR2 is FYNNEI. The CDR3 length is 15 residues. The ends lost 6 bases at V and 7 bases at J; junction bases unmatched: 4. CDR3 loop: CASSWTSGGANEQFF. CDR3 in DNA: TGTGCCAGCAGCTGGACTAGCGGGGGGGCTAATGAGCAGTTCTTC. Full variable domain (remainder filled in from reference TRBV2 and TRBJ2-1): EPEVTQTPSHQVTQMGQEVILRCVPISNHLYFYWYRQILGQKVEFLVSFYNNEISEKSEIFDDQFSVERPDGSNFTLKIRSTKLEDSAMYFCASSWTSGGANEQFFGPGTRLTVL.

The genes are TRBV12-5 and TRBJ2-5; a weak D match, TRBD2 (6 bases). V gave up 0 bases and J gave up 4 bases, with 9 bases separating them. The germline CDR1 and CDR2 sequences are LGHNT and FRNRAP. CDR3 length equals 14 residues. The CDR3 reads CASGLVVGGETQYF. The CDR3 DNA reads TGTGCTAGTGGTTTGGTTGTGGGGGGAGAGACCCAGTACTTC.

V is TRBV18 and J is TRBJ1-2; no clear D. The CDR3 is made up of 14 amino acids. Trimming removed 0 bases at V and 4 bases at J, with 9 bases between. Germline CDR1 reads KGHSH; CDR2 reads LQKENI. The CDR3 DNA reads as TGTGCCAGCTCACCACCGGAGGTAGTCTATGGCTACACCTTC. It codes for CASSPPEVVYGYTF.

The CDR3 spells CASSQTGGGTEAFF. The DNA of the CDR3 is TGTGCCAGCAGCCAAACAGGGGGAGGGACTGAAGCTTTCTTT. V usage is TRBV7-6 and J usage is TRBJ1-1; 8 nucleotides line up with TRBD1. This CDR3 contains 14 residues. Trimming at V came to 5 bases and at J to 5 bases, leaving 7 bases not matched to a gene. CDR1 is SGHVS and CDR2 is FNYEAQ in the germline V gene.

The V call is TRBV6-1, the J call TRBJ2-7; 9 positions match TRBD1. This CDR3 is 13 amino acids long. Unmatched junction bases numbered 7, after V lost 5 bases and J lost 8 bases. Germline V gives CDR1 MNHNS, CDR2 SASEGT. The CDR3 is CASSPPGQGKQYF. CDR3 coding DNA: TGTGCCAGCAGTCCTCCGGGACAGGGCAAGCAGTACTTC.

The chain employs TRBV19 and TRBJ1-1, with TRBD1 identical over 8 bases. The CDR3 is 18 amino acids. Trimming took 3 bases from V and 4 from J; bases not matched to a gene: 16. CDR1 is LNHDA and CDR2 is SQIVND in the germline V gene (reference sequence). This CDR3 reads CASSMGQVVRDTITEAFF. In DNA, the CDR3 is TGTGCCAGTAGTATGGGACAGGTCGTTAGGGATACGATCACTGAAGCTTTCTTT.

The table lists this clone with a count of one. Distinct nucleotide sequences in the sample also encode this CDR3. This chain links TRBV7-8 with TRBJ2-5, with TRBD2 matching 8 bases. J was trimmed by 2 bases and V by 5 bases; bases with no gene match: 7. Germline V gene lookup returns CDR1 SGHVS and CDR2 FQNEAQ. The CDR3 loop spans 15 amino acids. In DNA, the CDR3 is TGTGCCAGCAGCCTACATAGCGGGGCGCAAGAGACCCAGTACTTC. Translating gives CASSLHSGAQETQYF.

This chain's CDR3 is CASSLLDATNEKLFF. The DNA of the CDR3 is TGTGCCAGCAGCCTCCTAGACGCAACTAATGAAAAACTGTTTTTT. The chain joins TRBV7-8 to TRBJ1-4; D not resolved. The germline CDR1 and CDR2 sequences are SGHVS and FQNEAQ. The CDR3 consists of 15 residues. V was trimmed by 5 bases and J by 0 bases, leaving 10 bases between them.

This sequence joins TRBV5-4 and TRBJ2-2; 7 nucleotides match TRBD2. The V segment lost 4 bases and the J segment 1 base; nucleotides outside the gene matches: 7. This CDR3 region has 16 residues. Per the germline V gene, CDR1 is SGHNT and CDR2 is YYREEE (reference sequence). The CDR3 region is CASSPAGGGNTGELFF. The CDR3 region has the DNA TGTGCCAGCAGCCCGGCCGGCGGGGGGAACACCGGGGAGCTGTTTTTT.

This clone has only a few counts. This rearrangement joins TRBV5-4 to TRBJ2-1; possibly TRBD2 for D (6 bases). Deletions cut 4 bases from V and 5 bases from J, with 10 bases between. The CDR3 is 13 amino acids. CDR1 and CDR2 (germline): SGHNT, YYREEE (reference sequence). CDR3 loop: CASSLGLDNEQFF. The CDR3 DNA reads TGTGCCAGCAGCCTGGGACTTGACAATGAGCAGTTCTTC.

The chain couples TRBV5-1 to TRBJ1-1; 7 bases fit TRBD1. Per the germline V gene, CDR1 is SGHRS and CDR2 is YFSETQ. The CDR3 has 14 residues. The junction had 5 bases not matched to a gene; V was cut back by 4 bases and J by 2 bases. DNA of the CDR3: TGCGCCAGCAGCATGAGACAGGGTAACACTGAAGCTTTCTTT. It is translated as CASSMRQGNTEAFF.

J is TRBJ1-2 and V is TRBV4-1; D is ambiguous. Germline CDR1 and CDR2: MGHRA and YSYEKL. The CDR3 is 15 residues long. The V and J ends lost 0 bases and 5 bases respectively, with 13 bases between them. The CDR3 reads CASSQEETGGYGYTF. CDR3 nucleotides: TGCGCCAGCAGCCAAGAAGAAACCGGCGGGTATGGCTACACCTTC.